The clone carrying this T cell receptor (beta chain) was detected once. Per the germline V gene, CDR1 is DFQATT and CDR2 is SNEGSKA (reference sequence). Trimming took off 1 base at V and 3 bases at J, with 9 bases between the two ends. The CDR3 runs to 13 residues. These data come from a study of CD8+CD57+ T cells in acquired aplastic anemia. An expansion of CD8+CD57+ cells by flow cytometry had been shown in patients chosen for sequencing. TCR beta VDJ and CDR3 were profiled, and genomic DNA was the template. TCRdb called the reads again in MiXCR, with one record for every CDR3 protein. The data contain tens of thousands of distinct CDR3 sequences, approximately 70% of them singletons.

Specimen: sorted CD4+, CD8+, or CD8+CD57+ T cells (not recorded which) from PBMCs. The clonotype originates from a human donor with aplastic anemia. The J gene is TRBJ1-2, the V gene TRBV20-1; D is uncertain. CDR3 coding DNA: TGCAGTGCTAGAGTTCCTACAGACTATGGCTACACCTTC. Amino acids: CSARVPTDYGYTF.